This T cell receptor beta chain was recovered during a study of T-cell reconstitution after alpha-beta-depleted transplantation in children. During its preparation, the TCRbeta library received unique molecular identifiers. One entry per CDR3 protein, called by TCRdb with MiXCR from the PCR reads. The sample yields just over 950,000 distinct CDR3 sequences, about 29% seen once. CDR3 size: 16 residues. V trimming: 2 bases; J trimming: 4 bases; junction bases outside the gene matches: 5. The V gene's germline CDR1 is LGHDT and CDR2 YNNKEL (reference sequence). About this clonotype itself: What it binds is unknown.

Study-wide results and caveats: Diversity of TCRbeta at day 60 was high in some patients, arising from surviving recipient T cells and thymic progenitors. Once a year had passed after transplant, T-cell counts and diversity came mostly from newly produced T cells.

The sequencing here drew on PBMCs, mostly from graft donor cells, taken 360 days after TCRalphabeta/CD19-depleted stem cell transplant. The chain carries TRBV3-1 and TRBJ2-3; TRBD2 aligns across 11 bases. The origin of this receptor is a boy younger than two who had a stem cell transplant for SCID, so the T cells may come from the graft donor. CDR3 sequence reads: CASSQFLAGGPDTQYF. The CDR3 DNA follows: TGTGCCAGCAGCCAATTTCTAGCGGGGGGCCCAGATACGCAGTATTTT.